One TCR beta chain is described in this entry. Its specificity is not known. The PCR was carried out with 60 Vbeta primers and 13 Jbeta primers. Assay used: immunoSEQ multiplex PCR; TCRdb lists only in-frame clones, some missing. The sample records around 93,000 clones, approximately 72% being singletons. The data derive from a study of cytomegalovirus exposure and HLA in healthy donors. General observations from the study: The HLA-A and HLA-B alleles of most subjects were reportedly predicted accurately from TCR beta sequences. Prior analysis indicated that the majority of TCR beta V segments exhibited productivity approximately 87% or approximately 30% of the time.

The V end lost 4 bases, the J end lost 1 base, and 11 bases lay between the germline ends. The germline V gene encodes CDR1 SNHLY and CDR2 FYNNEI. The CDR3 sequence is 14 residues long. This receptor was identified in a woman aged 35 to 49 in good health and CMV-seronegative. Material: PBMCs. The chain couples TRBV2 to TRBJ2-7; D is possibly TRBD1 (5 bases). CDR3 protein: CASSVGASSYEQYF. The CDR3 DNA sequence: TGTGCCAGCAGTGTAGGGGCCAGTTCCTACGAGCAGTACTTC.